What follows are 31 T cell receptor beta chains derived from one specimen sequenced in a study of cytomegalovirus exposure and HLA in healthy donors (dated by TCRdb to 2017 to 2019). Library preparation employed the immunoSEQ multiplex PCR assay. For the multiplex PCR, a mixture combining 60 forward primers for TCR Vbeta segments and 13 reverse primers for TCR Jbeta segments was used. The clones in this table, taken by TCRdb from immuneACCESS, are in-frame only. Not every clone is retained; where verified, under half of the shortfall comes from an unresolved V gene, and the cause of the rest is unknown. Recorded for this sample are roughly 190,000 clones; roughly 9.4% of them occurred a single time. The leading ten clones occupy roughly 1.3% of the sample. Sequencing used PBMCs. Source of these receptors: a woman in her 30s in good health and CMV-seropositive.

This clone was counted a few times. V gene TRBV5-4 combines with J gene TRBJ1-2, with 8 bases fitting TRBD1. This CDR3 contains 13 residues. J was trimmed by 3 bases and V by 4 bases; bases with no gene match: 2. The V gene's germline CDR1 is SGHNT and CDR2 YYREEE (reference sequence). CDR3 DNA sequence: TGTGCCAGCAGCCAGACAGGGGACTATGGCTACACCTTC. Its protein is CASSQTGDYGYTF. Based on the CDR3 plus reference TRBV5-4 and TRBJ1-2, the full variable domain is ETGVTQSPTHLIKTRGQQVTLRCSSQSGHNTVSWYQQALGQGPQFIFQYYREEENGRGNFPPRFSGLQFPNYSSELNVNALELDDSALYLCASSQTGDYGYTFGSGTRLTVV.

This clone showed up just once. Other DNA sequences within the sample encode an identical CDR3. The V and J genes are TRBV12-5 and TRBJ1-1, with D possibly being TRBD1 (5 bases). Germline V gene data show CDR1 as LGHNT and CDR2 as FRNRAP. The CDR3 spans 15 residues. Trimming took off 1 base at V and 1 base at J, with 10 bases between the two ends. CDR3 sequence: CASGLGQGGNTEAFF. The CDR3 DNA is TGTGCTAGTGGTTTGGGGCAGGGAGGGAACACTGAAGCTTTCTTT.

There are a few counts of this clone. V is TRBV9 and J is TRBJ2-1, with 12 bases aligning to TRBD2. After removal of 2 bases from V and 9 bases from J, the junction contained 3 bases not matched to a gene. Germline V CDR1 and CDR2: SGDLS, YYNGEE. This CDR3 is 14 amino acids long. The CDR3 bases are TGTGCCAGCAGCGTGACTAGCGGGAGTACTGAGCAGTTCTTC. Its protein product is CASSVTSGSTEQFF.

This clone was counted between two and nine times. The rearrangement links TRBV15 to TRBJ2-1; a possible D gene is TRBD2 (5 bases). V was trimmed by 1 base and J by 0 bases, leaving 10 bases between them. This CDR3 has 16 amino acids. Germline V gene data show CDR1 as LNHNV and CDR2 as YYDKDF (reference sequence). CDR3 DNA sequence: TGTGCCACCAGCAGAGGAGGAGGCTCCTCCTACAATGAGCAGTTCTTC. Its protein is CATSRGGGSSYNEQFF.

The chain joins TRBV14 to TRBJ2-7; D perhaps matches TRBD1 (6 bases). V lost 4 bases and J lost 6, with 25 bases in between. This CDR3 region has 17 residues. In germline, CDR1 is SGHDN, CDR2 FVKESK. This CDR3 reads CASSLYQGTHRGCEQYF. The CDR3 coding sequence is TGTGCCAGCAGCCTTTACCAGGGGACACATCGGGGTTGCGAGCAGTACTTC.

The rearrangement joins TRBV4-2 to TRBJ2-5; D unclear. The J call may be mistaken, given a closer DNA end match to TRBJ2-7. This CDR3 comprises 12 residues. Germline CDR1 reads LGHNA; CDR2 reads YNFKEQ. The CDR3 loop is CASGLGYYEQYF. The CDR3, as DNA: TGTGCCAGCGGCCTTGGTTACTACGAGCAGTACTTC.

This clone appeared a few times. The chain couples TRBV19 to TRBJ2-2, with 10 bases lining up with TRBD1. Germline loops: CDR1 LNHDA, CDR2 SQIVND (reference sequence). Unmatched junction bases numbered 5, after V lost 6 bases and J lost 4 bases. The CDR3 has 15 residues. The CDR3 here is CASSTGQGTTGELFF. CDR3 coding DNA: TGTGCCAGTAGCACGGGACAGGGGACCACCGGGGAGCTGTTTTTT.

This clone has more than one count but fewer than ten. The rearrangement links TRBV7-2 to TRBJ2-3; 10 bases align to TRBD2. Trimming took 5 bases from V and 0 from J; bases not matched to a gene: 2. The length of the CDR3 is 15 residues. CDR1 is SGHTA and CDR2 is FQGNSA in the germline V gene. The CDR3 region has the DNA TGTGCCAGCAGCACTAGCGGGACTAGCACAGATACGCAGTATTTT. Translated, it gives CASSTSGTSTDTQYF. The whole variable domain, remainder taken from reference TRBV7-2 and TRBJ2-3, is GAGVSQSPSNKVTEKGKDVELRCDPISGHTALYWYRQSLGQGLEFLIYFQGNSAPDKSGLPSDRFSAERTGGSVSTLTIQRTQQEDSAVYLCASSTSGTSTDTQYFGPGTRLTVL.

The chain links TRBV11-1 to TRBJ2-7; TRBD2 aligns across 13 bases. The CDR3 is 13 residues long. Germline V gene lookup returns CDR1 SGHAT and CDR2 FQDESV (reference sequence). Trimming removed 4 bases from V and 7 bases from J; junction bases left unmatched: 1. The chain's CDR3 is CASSSGLAGEQYF. DNA of the CDR3: TGTGCCAGCAGCTCGGGACTAGCGGGGGAGCAGTACTTC.

The CDR3 is CAWIGRGYEQYF. In DNA, the CDR3 is TGTGCCTGGATCGGCAGGGGCTACGAGCAGTACTTC. V gene TRBV30 combines with J gene TRBJ2-7; weak D call: TRBD1 (6 bases). The V end lost 4 bases, the J end lost 3 bases, and 10 bases lay between the germline ends. There are 12 residues in the CDR3. Germline V gene lookup returns CDR1 GTSNPN and CDR2 SVGIG (reference sequence).

The chain uses TRBV19 and TRBJ1-4; weak D call: TRBD1 (5 bases). Germline V CDR1 and CDR2: LNHDA, SQIVND (reference sequence). V was trimmed by 5 bases and J by 0 bases, leaving 13 bases between them. The CDR3 runs 16 residues. In nucleotides, the CDR3 is TGTGCCAGTAGTCGACCTGGGACTCCAACTAATGAAAAACTGTTTTTT. Amino acid sequence: CASSRPGTPTNEKLFF.

Here the CDR3 DNA reads TGTGCCAGCAGCACAGGGATGTATGGCTACACCTTC. It yields the protein CASSTGMYGYTF. The chain is built from TRBV28 and TRBJ1-2; possible D gene TRBD1, 6 bases. V shed 6 bases and J shed 5 bases, with 10 bases lying between them. The germline gives CDR1 MDHEN, CDR2 SYDVKM. This CDR3 has 12 amino acids.

The J gene is TRBJ2-1, the V gene TRBV7-8, with a tentative D call TRBD2 (5 bases). V was trimmed by 5 bases and J by 3 bases, leaving 20 bases between them. Per germline, CDR1 SGHVS and CDR2 FQNEAQ. The CDR3 runs 17 residues. The CDR3 coding sequence is TGTGCCAGCAGCCCACTCCCCGAGACGGAGGACTACAATGAGCAGTTCTTC. This encodes CASSPLPETEDYNEQFF. Full variable domain (missing parts from reference TRBV7-8 and TRBJ2-1): GAGVSQSPRYKVAKRGQDVALRCDPISGHVSLFWYQQALGQGPEFLTYFQNEAQLDKSGLPSDRFFAERPEGSVSTLKIQRTQQEDSAVYLCASSPLPETEDYNEQFFGPGTRLTVL.

The chain is built from TRBV30 and TRBJ1-5; D unresolved. V was shortened by 0 bases and J by 3 bases, with 6 bases between the two germline ends. Germline CDR1 and CDR2: GTSNPN and SVGIG (reference sequence). The CDR3 has 13 amino acids. CDR3 bases: TGTGCCTGGAGTGTACGGGTCAATCAGCCCCAGCATTTT. Protein product: CAWSVRVNQPQHF.

The V call is TRBV19, the J call TRBJ1-5, with TRBD1 as a possible D gene (6 bases). The CDR3 loop spans 13 amino acids. Germline CDR1 LNHDA, CDR2 SQIVND (reference sequence). Deletions cut 5 bases from V and 5 bases from J, with 10 bases between. CDR3 loop: CASSVQGDQPQHF. In DNA, the CDR3 is TGTGCCAGTAGTGTACAGGGAGATCAGCCCCAGCATTTT.

The chain employs TRBV19 and TRBJ2-5; 9 bases fit TRBD1. Losses at the gene ends were 5 bases for V and 4 bases for J; bases not matched to a gene: 5. Germline V gene data show CDR1 as LNHDA and CDR2 as SQIVND (reference sequence). CDR3 length: 14 residues. CDR3 DNA: TGTGCCAGTAGTTCGGACAGGGGTGGAGAGACCCAGTACTTC. It encodes CASSSDRGGETQYF.

The chain is built from TRBV5-8 and TRBJ1-2; the match to TRBD1 covers 9 bases. The CDR3 runs to 17 residues. Germline V gene sequence: CDR1 SGHTS, CDR2 YDEGEE. With 5 bases clipped from V and 5 bases from J, the junction kept 16 bases outside the gene matches. CDR3 in amino acids: CASSSTRDRAGRYGYTF. The CDR3 nucleotides read TGTGCCAGCAGTTCGACCCGGGACAGGGCCGGGAGGTATGGCTACACCTTC. Full variable domain (outside the CDR3, taken from reference TRBV5-8 and TRBJ1-2): EAGVTQSPTHLIKTRGQQATLRCSPISGHTSVYWYQQALGLGLQFLLWYDEGEERNRGNFPPRFSGRQFPNYSSELNVNALELEDSALYLCASSSTRDRAGRYGYTFGSGTRLTVV.

This clone has only a few counts. This sequence joins TRBV13 and TRBJ2-2; D ambiguous. V lost 0 bases, J lost 5 bases, and 4 bases lay in between. Per germline, CDR1 PRHDT and CDR2 FYEKMQ (reference sequence). This CDR3 contains 13 residues. The CDR3 DNA sequence: TGTGCCAGCAGCTTAGGTCGGACCGGGGAGCTGTTTTTT. Translated: CASSLGRTGELFF.

The chain joins TRBV5-1 to TRBJ2-7; 8 positions match TRBD1. Per the germline V gene, CDR1 is SGHRS and CDR2 is YFSETQ. Losses at the gene ends were 7 bases for V and 2 bases for J; bases not matched to a gene: 8. This CDR3 contains 14 residues. CDR3 sequence reads: CASGTQGGAYEQYF. CDR3 bases: TGCGCCAGCGGGACACAGGGGGGAGCCTACGAGCAGTACTTC.

This clone occurred a few times. The V call is TRBV4-1, the J call TRBJ2-7; 7 bases agree with TRBD2. This CDR3 spans 16 amino acids. The V and J ends lost 0 bases and 4 bases, in that order; junction bases with no gene match: 9. Germline V gene lookup returns CDR1 MGHRA and CDR2 YSYEKL. CDR3 sequence: CASSQDPLAKGYEQYF. The CDR3 DNA is TGCGCCAGCAGCCAAGATCCACTAGCGAAAGGTTACGAGCAGTACTTC.

V gene TRBV4-2 combines with J gene TRBJ1-5; no clear D. Germline loops: CDR1 LGHNA, CDR2 YNFKEQ. The CDR3 is 13 residues long. V lost 0 bases and J 6 bases, leaving 6 bases between the germline ends. CDR3 residues: CASSQDRAQPQHF. DNA of the CDR3: TGTGCCAGCAGCCAAGATCGAGCTCAGCCCCAGCATTTT.

This clone showed up just a few times. This chain uses TRBV6-4 with TRBJ2-3, with D perhaps matching TRBD2 (6 bases). Germline values: CDR1 MRHNA, CDR2 SNTAGT. The CDR3 length is 13 residues. Trimming took 6 bases from V and 14 from J, leaving 21 bases between them. CDR3: CASRGLGDLMAYF. CDR3 DNA: TGTGCCAGCAGGGGCCTTGGGGACTTGATGGCGTATTTT.

The gene calls are TRBV5-1 and TRBJ1-2; no definite D call. With 0 bases removed from V and 8 bases from J, the gap between germline ends came to 14 bases. CDR1 is SGHRS and CDR2 is YFSETQ in the germline V gene. The CDR3 has 14 amino acids. The CDR3 loop reads CASSLAEGRSGYTF. CDR3 DNA: TGCGCCAGCAGCTTGGCCGAGGGCCGGTCCGGCTACACCTTC.

CDR3 nucleotide sequence: TGTGCCAGCAGGACACAGGGGGCCGTGAACACTGAAGCTTTCTTT. Encoded protein: CASRTQGAVNTEAFF. The chain joins TRBV6-5 to TRBJ1-1, with 9 positions matching TRBD1. CDR1 and CDR2 from the germline V gene are MNHEY and SVGAGI. The CDR3 is made up of 15 amino acids. V gave up 6 bases and J gave up 0 bases; unmatched junction bases: 5.

V usage is TRBV6-1 and J usage is TRBJ2-1; 12 bases agree with TRBD1. V gave up 11 bases and J gave up 7 bases; unmatched junction bases: 12. The CDR3 extends over 15 amino acids. From germline, CDR1 is MNHNS and CDR2 SASEGT. CDR3 loop: CAGSSGQGAGNEQFF. As DNA, the CDR3 is TGTGCCGGAAGTTCGGGACAGGGGGCAGGTAATGAGCAGTTCTTC.

The V gene is TRBV5-1, the J gene TRBJ2-2; 10 bases map to TRBD2. This CDR3 region has 18 residues. Germline V gene lookup returns CDR1 SGHRS and CDR2 YFSETQ. V dropped 2 bases and J dropped 4; count of bases not matched to a gene: 11. The CDR3 is CASSFRLAGPPGTGELFF. The CDR3 nucleotides are TGCGCCAGCAGCTTCCGACTAGCGGGCCCGCCGGGCACCGGGGAGCTGTTTTTT.

This clone turned up a few times. The rearrangement joins TRBV10-2 to TRBJ2-7; 7 bases are shared with TRBD2. CDR1 is WSHSY, CDR2 SAAADI, per germline. Losses at the gene ends were 10 bases for V and 0 bases for J; bases not matched to a gene: 6. This CDR3 is built from 13 residues. The chain's CDR3 is CATCGRASYEQYF. In DNA form, the CDR3 reads TGCGCCACCTGTGGGAGGGCCTCCTACGAGCAGTACTTC.

The rearrangement joins TRBV10-1 to TRBJ2-7, with D unclear. The V gene lost 3 bases and the J gene lost 2 bases, with 11 bases spanning the gap. This CDR3 has 14 residues. CDR1 is WNHNN and CDR2 is SYGVQD in the germline V gene (reference sequence). The CDR3 nucleotides are TGCGCCAGCAGTGACCCAGGCCGACCCTACGAGCAGTACTTC. Residues: CASSDPGRPYEQYF.

The V call is TRBV19, the J call TRBJ1-5, with 12 nucleotides matching TRBD1. Germline V gives CDR1 LNHDA, CDR2 SQIVND (reference sequence). Losses at the gene ends were 9 bases for V and 7 bases for J; bases not matched to a gene: 13. The CDR3 length is 16 residues. In DNA, the CDR3 is TGTGCCAGCCAAATAGAGAGGGGACAGGGGGCACAGCCCCAGCATTTT. Its protein product is CASQIERGQGAQPQHF.

This clone has only a few counts. V and J are TRBV18 and TRBJ2-7, with 7 bases fitting TRBD2. Germline CDR1 reads KGHSH; CDR2 reads LQKENI. The junction had 11 bases not matched to a gene; V was cut back by 6 bases and J by 3 bases. CDR3 length: 15 amino acids. CDR3 coding DNA: TGTGCCAGCTCCCCCCGCGCGCGGGAGAGCTACGAGCAGTACTTC. Protein sequence: CASSPRARESYEQYF.

This chain uses TRBV5-1 with TRBJ2-1, with 9 bases that match TRBD2. Trimming removed 2 bases from V and 3 bases from J; junction bases left unmatched: 3. The CDR3 consists of 15 residues. Germline CDR1 SGHRS, CDR2 YFSETQ. The CDR3 DNA follows: TGCGCCAGCAGCTTAGGACTAGCGATCTACAATGAGCAGTTCTTC. Amino acids: CASSLGLAIYNEQFF.